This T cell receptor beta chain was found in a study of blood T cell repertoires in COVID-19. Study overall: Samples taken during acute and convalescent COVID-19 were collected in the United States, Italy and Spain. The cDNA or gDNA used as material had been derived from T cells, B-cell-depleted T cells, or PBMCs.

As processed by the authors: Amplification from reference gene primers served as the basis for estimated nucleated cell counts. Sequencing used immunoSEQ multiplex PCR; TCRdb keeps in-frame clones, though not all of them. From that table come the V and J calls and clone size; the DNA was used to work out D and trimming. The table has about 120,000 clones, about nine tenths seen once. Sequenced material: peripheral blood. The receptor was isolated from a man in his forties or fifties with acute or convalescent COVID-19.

Written as DNA, the CDR3 is TGCGCCAGCAGCCAAGGGACAGGGTTCACCAACTATGGCTACACCTTC. It specifies CASSQGTGFTNYGYTF. The rearrangement uses TRBV4-3 and TRBJ1-2; 8 bases align to TRBD1. Germline CDR1 and CDR2: LGHNA and YSLEER. The CDR3 length is 16 residues. V trimming: 1 base; J trimming: 2 bases; junction bases outside the gene matches: 6.